This T cell receptor (beta chain) was found in a study of spatial heterogeneity in lung cancer. Across the study: The donor group consisted of roughly 70 patients who had untreated, early-stage non-small cell lung cancer. Sequenced were any available follow-up PBMC samples, which had been obtained a median of around two years after resection.

Time point described: blood at routine non-recurrence follow-up after resection. Unsorted whole RNA from tumor, nontumor lung or frozen PBMC underwent sequencing. Sample share makes this clonotype medium-sized. The antigen remains undetermined. All TCR cDNA molecules were individually tagged with a unique molecular identifier. TCRdb re-called the 5' RACE reads through MiXCR, storing one row per CDR3 protein. The sample carries roughly 120,000 distinct CDR3 sequences, 12% recorded once. Study-wide results and limits: Resection blood, more than follow-up blood, showed ubiquitous expanded tumor TCRs.

The CDR3 sequence is 13 residues long. Germline V CDR1 and CDR2: MGHRA, YSYEKL. V shed 4 bases and J 4 bases; nucleotides not matched to a gene: 3. The sequence was collected from a male donor with early-stage non-small cell lung cancer. This specimen consisted of PBMCs, obtained at follow-up. The rearrangement links TRBV4-1 to TRBJ2-5, with 7 bases that match TRBD2. The CDR3 loop is CASSRLALETQYF. CDR3 in DNA: TGCGCCAGCAGCCGACTAGCATTAGAGACCCAGTACTTC.